The subject of this entry is one TCR beta chain. The data were taken from a study of blood T cell repertoires in COVID-19. Study in general: From the United States, Italy and Spain came samples of acute and convalescent COVID-19.

Profiling relied on immunoSEQ multiplex PCR, and the TCRdb table lists in-frame clones only, not all of them. The repertoire holds about 160,000 clones, with approximately 95% as singletons. After removal of 2 bases from V and 10 bases from J, the junction contained 10 bases not matched to a gene. Per the germline V gene, CDR1 is KGHSH and CDR2 is LQKENI. The CDR3 is made up of 15 amino acids. This sequence joins TRBV18 and TRBJ2-1, with 8 positions matching TRBD2. Input material: peripheral blood. This TCR derives from a woman aged 50 to 60 with acute or convalescent COVID-19. CDR3 amino acids: CASSPVLAASGEQFF. CDR3 in DNA: TGTGCCAGCTCACCAGTACTAGCGGCGTCTGGCGAGCAGTTCTTC.